This T cell receptor beta chain was profiled in a study of identifying expanded T cells in peripheral blood (dated by TCRdb to about 2019). Notes on the research overall: Technical replicates were generated by sequencing separate aliquots of the same genomic DNA pool, with four replicates compared pairwise.

During the collection period, no immune events, such as infections, were documented for the healthy donors. Time-dependent variance in a beta-binomial model of T-cell clone differential abundance was calibrated using healthy-donor blood repertoires as a training cohort. The training cohort was composed of some ten healthy donors, 3 female and 7 male. Donor ages ranged from 29 to 64 years, with an average of roughly 40 years. Whole blood was collected from each healthy donor at three time points spaced around 2 weeks apart and obtained from a commercial supplier. Genomic DNA was extracted from unsorted whole blood for immunosequencing. Findings and caveats that apply to the study as a whole: The binomial model flagged approximately 1.2 differentially abundant clones between technical replicates but around 16 over around 2 weeks and under 25 over around 4 weeks. Across all healthy-donor time intervals, the beta-binomial model significantly lowered both the number of clones called differentially abundant and the false-positive rate. The authors expected biological variance in healthy repertoires might increase further over much longer intervals such as months to years. Across all healthy donors, variance in clone template counts between approximately 2-week samples was found to increase significantly with total template count.

Comment on this clone: It has no known antigen specificity. Base-call qualities are not available, and no considerably larger clone is one nucleotide away.

V loses 2 bases, J loses 2 bases, and the germline ends lie 11 bases apart. From the cysteine up to the phenylalanine, the CDR3 has a length of 15 residues. The CDR3 DNA has 45 bases and is translated from base 1. The CDR1 and CDR2 encoded by the germline V gene are MNHEY and SVGAGI. The immunoSEQ Assay, which relies on bias-controlled multiplex PCR amplification of genomic DNA, was used to profile TCRbeta CDR3 regions. In the original analysis: The absolute abundance of each unique TCRbeta CDR3 region was quantified after sequences were collapsed and filtered. Differential abundance was tested with a binomial (Fisher-equivalent) model and with a beta-binomial model adding time-dependent variance fitted from healthy donors. Any clone with fewer than 5 combined templates was excluded, and a clone was called differentially abundant if its Benjamini-Hochberg FDR was below 0.01. In the beta-binomial model, variance was expressed as a function of the total template count across the two samples, in the form v = (b*log(k)+a)^2. TCRdb carries this immuneACCESS record with in-frame sequences only. Its versions omit some clonotypes, under half of them owing to an unresolved V gene in the studies checked, with the rest unexplained. V and J calls plus clone size are reproduced from that table; the DNA served to infer D and trimming. In all, the sample holds fewer than 110,000 clones, and 87% of those were seen once. The ten largest clones add up to roughly a sixth of the sample.

The chain joins TRBV6-5 to TRBJ2-3; the D segment might be TRBD1 or TRBD2, since each matches 5 bases. The source material was blood. The receptor's source is a person aged 18-70 years in good health. CDR3 reads: CASSYEQGPTDTQYF. The DNA sequence follows: TGTGCCAGCAGTTACGAGCAGGGACCCACAGATACGCAGTATTTT.